The 3 T cell receptor beta chains presented below share a single source sample, sequenced in a study of blood T cell repertoires in COVID-19. Only in-frame clones appear in the TCRdb table, and some are missing; sequencing was by immunoSEQ multiplex PCR. Of about 150,000 clones in the sample, under 85% were seen once. Sequenced: peripheral blood. Every receptor here comes from a man between 60 and 75 years old with COVID-19, enrolled during active disease.

The chain combines TRBV5-1 with TRBJ2-7, with 11 bases matching TRBD2. CDR1 and CDR2 (germline): SGHRS, YFSETQ. The ends lost 2 bases at V and 5 bases at J; junction bases unmatched: 12. The CDR3 has 17 residues. This CDR3 is CASSLELAGAIFNEQYF. Here the CDR3 DNA reads TGCGCCAGCAGCTTAGAACTAGCGGGGGCAATCTTCAACGAGCAGTACTTC.

The rearrangement uses TRBV12-5 and TRBJ1-2; D remains unclear. With 6 bases removed from V and 1 base from J, the gap between germline ends came to 9 bases. The CDR3 has 13 amino acids. Germline V gives CDR1 LGHNT, CDR2 FRNRAP. In nucleotides, the CDR3 is TGTGCTAGTGGACCAGCGAATAACTATGGCTACACCTTC. Its translation: CASGPANNYGYTF. The full variable domain, with the rest looked up from reference TRBV12-5 and TRBJ1-2, is DARVTQTPRHKVTEMGQEVTMRCQPILGHNTVFWYRQTMMQGLELLAYFRNRAPLDDSGMPKDRFSAEMPDATLATLKIQPSEPRDSAVYFCASGPANNYGYTFGSGTRLTVV.

The chain couples TRBV10-3 to TRBJ1-1; D perhaps matches TRBD1 (5 bases). The CDR3 contains 16 residues. The V end was cut by 0 bases, the J end by 0 bases, with 11 bases between. Germline V gene lookup returns CDR1 ENHRY and CDR2 SYGVKD. CDR3 nucleotides: TGTGCCATCAGTGAGTCGACAGTCCACATGAACACTGAAGCTTTCTTT. It is translated as CAISESTVHMNTEAFF.